This TCR beta chain was captured in a study of cytomegalovirus exposure and HLA in healthy donors. Study-wide background: Inside one of the first data releases sat some 93 million unique TCRs taken from HLA-typed donors.

Study observations and caveats: Per a later analysis, 18,000 or so TCR beta sequences showed association with HLA alleles at 0.05 false discovery rate. As a later analysis showed, a missense DCLRE1C variant was linked to trimming of TCR beta V- and J-genes.

Each of the donors was a healthy bone marrow donor. The CDR3 runs 17 residues. CDR1 GTSNPN and CDR2 SVGIG come from the germline V gene (reference sequence). V dropped 2 bases and J dropped 2 bases, with 18 bases sitting between them. 60 Vbeta and 13 Jbeta primers were used in PCR. Repertoires were generated with immunoSEQ multiplex PCR, while TCRdb's copy carries only in-frame clones and drops some. Among about 160,000 clones listed, more than 75% were seen once. Remarks on this clone: Its target is unknown.

The source of this sequence is a man aged 18 to 30 in good health and CMV-seropositive. The genes are TRBV30 and TRBJ1-4; D is possibly TRBD1 (5 bases). The specimen sequenced was PBMCs. The CDR3 loop reads CAWSRGTPGRTNEKLFF. The CDR3 coding sequence is TGTGCCTGGAGTAGAGGGACTCCCGGTAGGACTAATGAAAAACTGTTTTTT.